This note documents a single TCR beta chain sequence. Its antigen remains unknown. J gave up 3 bases and V 8 bases, and 7 bases lay outside the gene matches. The CDR3 has 14 residues. Germline values: CDR1 MNHNS, CDR2 SASEGT. The entry originates in a study of cytomegalovirus exposure and HLA in healthy donors. Study-wide findings and caveats: Most TCR sequences proved rare, with some public TCRs found in many donors. The listing of roughly 160 TCR beta chains classed them as cytomegalovirus-associated. Later on, a genetic analysis was performed. It linked a missense variant in DCLRE1C with V- and J-gene trimming of TCR beta. Segments of the TCR beta V type were, in most cases, productive about 90% or about 30% of the time in an earlier analysis.

Researchers ran the PCR with 60 Vbeta and 13 Jbeta primers. Repertoires were generated with immunoSEQ multiplex PCR, while TCRdb's copy carries only in-frame clones and drops some. Here the sample spans around 200,000 clones, about 83% being singletons. Sequencing used PBMCs. The V and J genes are TRBV6-1 and TRBJ1-1; 9 positions agree with TRBD1. The receptor was derived from a woman between 50 and 59 years old in good health and CMV-seropositive. The CDR3, as DNA: TGTGCCAGCCGCGGGACAGGGTGGGACACTGAAGCTTTCTTT. This gives the protein CASRGTGWDTEAFF.